The 12 T cell receptor beta chains given below trace back to one sample, sequenced in a study of Ad26.COV2.S vaccination and SARS-CoV-2 variants. The protocol was immunoSEQ multiplex PCR, while the TCRdb copy is restricted to in-frame clones and leaves out a portion. The sample lists about 430,000 clones; 90% were seen once. Treatment: around 19 received Ad26.COV2.S at low or high dose, single or two shots; about 5 received placebo; per-sample allocation not given. Repertoires come from day 63 after the first vaccine or placebo injection. The sequencing here drew on peripheral blood, taken in a trial of Ad26.COV2.S vaccine versus placebo. These receptors were collected from a person between 18 and 60 years old who received the Ad26.COV2.S COVID-19 vaccine or a placebo.

This rearrangement joins TRBV6-5 to TRBJ2-1; D gene ambiguous. The CDR3 has 14 residues. CDR1 and CDR2 (germline): MNHEY, SVGAGI. The germline V and J ends were trimmed by 5 bases and 4 bases, with 12 bases remaining between them. CDR3 region: CASSPGDLYNEQFF. As DNA, the CDR3 is TGTGCCAGCAGTCCCGGAGACCTATACAATGAGCAGTTCTTC.

The chain carries TRBV19 and TRBJ1-5; D is uncertain. This CDR3 spans 12 amino acids. Germline V gene lookup returns CDR1 LNHDA and CDR2 SQIVND (reference sequence). The V end lost 5 bases, the J end lost 7 bases, and 9 bases lay between the germline ends. CDR3 protein: CASSLRLQPQHF. CDR3 DNA sequence: TGTGCCAGTAGTCTCAGGTTGCAGCCCCAGCATTTT.

The V and J genes are TRBV5-6 and TRBJ2-1; no reliable D call. The germline gives CDR1 SGHDT, CDR2 YYEEEE. This CDR3 is built from 14 residues. V was pared by 0 bases and J by 10 bases, with 14 bases between. CDR3 protein: CASSLGGLGIEQFF. The CDR3 coding sequence is TGTGCCAGCAGCTTGGGCGGATTGGGAATAGAGCAGTTCTTC. The variable domain in full, with the rest retrieved from reference TRBV5-6 and TRBJ2-1, is DAGVTQSPTHLIKTRGQQVTLRCSPKSGHDTVSWYQQALGQGPQFIFQYYEEEERQRGNFPDRFSGHQFPNYSSELNVNALLLGDSALYLCASSLGGLGIEQFFGPGTRLTVL.

This chain uses TRBV4-3 with TRBJ2-2; D assignment may be TRBD1 or TRBD2 (6 bases each). The germline V gene encodes CDR1 LGHNA and CDR2 YSLEER. V lost 0 bases, J lost 6 bases, and 11 bases lay in between. CDR3 length: 15 residues. Written as DNA, the CDR3 is TGCGCCAGCAGCCAAGAGAACGGGGGCCCCGGGGAGCTGTTTTTT. This translates into CASSQENGGPGELFF.

The rearrangement links TRBV6-2 or TRBV6-3 to TRBJ2-5, with D unclear. This CDR3 region has 10 residues. V lost 4 bases to trimming and J lost 5 bases, with 2 bases between them. The V gene's germline CDR1 is MNHEY and CDR2 SVGEGT. The CDR3 coding sequence is TGTGCCAGCAGTTCCGAGACCCAGTACTTC. Translated, it gives CASSSETQYF.

This chain links TRBV4-1 with TRBJ1-2, with 7 bases fitting TRBD1. This CDR3 contains 15 residues. The V gene end was trimmed by 3 bases and the J gene end by 5 bases; junction bases not matched to a gene: 9. Per germline, CDR1 MGHRA and CDR2 YSYEKL. CDR3 loop: CASSQMDRNRYGYTF. The CDR3 coding sequence is TGCGCCAGCAGCCAGATGGACAGGAACCGTTATGGCTACACCTTC.

The chain is built from TRBV6-2 or TRBV6-3 and TRBJ1-1, with 7 positions matching TRBD1. In germline, CDR1 is MNHEY, CDR2 SVGEGT. Trimming at V came to 5 bases and at J to 0 bases, leaving 15 bases not matched to a gene. The CDR3 contains 18 residues. CDR3 sequence reads: CASSPRRDSNTMNTEAFF. The CDR3 DNA follows: TGTGCCAGCAGTCCAAGGAGGGACAGCAACACTATGAACACTGAAGCTTTCTTT.

V and J are TRBV5-6 and TRBJ1-4; unclear D gene. V lost 4 bases to trimming and J lost 0 bases, with 10 bases between them. The CDR3 has 15 amino acids. Germline lookup yields CDR1 SGHDT and CDR2 YYEEEE. CDR3 in amino acids: CASSPSWATNEKLFF. CDR3 nucleotides: TGTGCCAGCAGCCCGAGTTGGGCAACTAATGAAAAACTGTTTTTT.

The chain links TRBV5-1 to TRBJ2-3, with 8 bases fitting TRBD2. V was clipped by 0 bases and J by 1 base; unmatched bases: 4. This CDR3 has 16 residues. The germline CDR1 and CDR2 sequences are SGHRS and YFSETQ. The CDR3 bases are TGCGCCAGCAGCTTGGCCTGGCGGGAGGGCACAGATACGCAGTATTTT. Protein: CASSLAWREGTDTQYF.

A remark on this clone: The sample contains more than one DNA sequence encoding this CDR3. This chain uses TRBV6-2 or TRBV6-3 with TRBJ1-1; TRBD1 might be the D (6 bases). Trimming cost V 2 bases and J 3 bases, with 7 bases left between them. The CDR3 consists of 13 residues. Germline CDR1 is MNHEY and CDR2 is SVGEGT. The CDR3: CASSYGGYTEAFF. The CDR3 region has the DNA TGTGCCAGCAGTTACGGGGGCTACACTGAAGCTTTCTTT.

V usage is TRBV4-1 and J usage is TRBJ2-7; D not resolved. Trimming took off 0 bases at V and 6 bases at J, with 9 bases between the two ends. Germline V CDR1 and CDR2: MGHRA, YSYEKL. CDR3 length: 13 residues. The CDR3 spells CASSQEKFGEQYF. The DNA for the CDR3 is TGCGCCAGCAGCCAAGAAAAGTTTGGCGAGCAGTACTTC.

The table lists this clone with a count of one. V usage is TRBV21-1 and J usage is TRBJ1-5; the table gives TRBD1 as D, unverified against the DNA. TRBV21-1 is marked as a pseudogene. The length of the CDR3 is 17 residues. The CDR3 region is CASNPQGASYSNQPQHF. DNA for the CDR3: TGTGCCAGCAACCCACAGGGGGCCTCCTATAGCAATCAGCCCCAGCATTTT.